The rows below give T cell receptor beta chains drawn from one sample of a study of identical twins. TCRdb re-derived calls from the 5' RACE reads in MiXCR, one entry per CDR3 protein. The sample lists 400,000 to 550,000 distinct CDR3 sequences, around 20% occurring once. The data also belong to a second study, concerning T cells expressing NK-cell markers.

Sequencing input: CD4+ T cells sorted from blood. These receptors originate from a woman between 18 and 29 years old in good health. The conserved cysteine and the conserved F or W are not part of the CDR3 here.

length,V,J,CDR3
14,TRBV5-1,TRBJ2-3,ASSLGRGTITDTQY
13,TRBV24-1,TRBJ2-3,ATSVETGGADTQY
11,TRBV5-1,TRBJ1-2,ASSLQGDHGYT
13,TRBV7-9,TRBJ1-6,ASSLPGQINSPLH
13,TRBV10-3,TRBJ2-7,AISDSTSGSYEQY
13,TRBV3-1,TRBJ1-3,ASSLGTGTGNTIY
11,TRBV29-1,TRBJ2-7,SAAWGLPGEQY
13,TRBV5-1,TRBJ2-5,ASSSGNGNQETQY
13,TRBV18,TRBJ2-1,ASSPPGDTHNEQF
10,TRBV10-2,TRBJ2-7,ASRDPSYEQY
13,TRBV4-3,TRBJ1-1,ASSQEARVGTEAF
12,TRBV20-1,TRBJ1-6,SAMDGNYNSPLH
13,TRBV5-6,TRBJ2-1,ASRDGGGAYNEQF
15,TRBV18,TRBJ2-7,ASATSGGTLSSYEQY
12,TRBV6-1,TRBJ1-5,ASTFIGGSQPQH
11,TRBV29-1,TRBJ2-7,SVELGVGYEQY
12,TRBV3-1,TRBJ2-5,ASSQDLGGETQY
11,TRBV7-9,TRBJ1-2,ASSLEEWGGYT
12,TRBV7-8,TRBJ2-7,ASSQQLSSYEQY
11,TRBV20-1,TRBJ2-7,SAVRGGLDEQY
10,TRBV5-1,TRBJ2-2,ASSHPPGELF
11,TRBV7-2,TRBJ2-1,ASTFGGESEQF